These T cell receptor beta chains were read from a single sample in a study of T-cell memory formation after mild COVID-19. TCRdb fed the 5' RACE reads into MiXCR, producing one record per CDR3 protein. The repertoire has 200,000 to 300,000 distinct CDR3 sequences, approximately 16% of them found once; the top ten carry roughly a fifth. The source material was PBMCs or a T cell subset sorted from them (not recorded which). The receptors come from a young man who had mild COVID-19 (a few samples of this study predate the infection). Cell type and time point are not known. Both conserved end residues are part of each CDR3. D genes are given only for firm matches. A clone size is listed for some rows: how often the clone was seen (once, few, many), or a class if it is expanded.

j_call,v_call,clone_size,d_call,cdr3_nt,cdr3_aa
TRBJ1-1,TRBV9,.,.,TGTGCCAGCAGCGTGTGGGGGGCAGGCACTGAAGCTTTCTTT,CASSVWGAGTEAFF
TRBJ1-4,TRBV20-1,.,.,TGCAGTGCTAGTGGATGGGGAGAAAAGCTGTTTTTT,CSASGWGEKLFF
TRBJ2-6,TRBV7-3,.,.,TGTGCCAGCAGCGAGAGCTCTGGGGCCAACGTCCTGACTTTC,CASSESSGANVLTF
TRBJ1-6,TRBV4-3,few,.,TGCGCCAGCAGCGCGGACAACGGGGCCCTCCACTTT,CASSADNGALHF
TRBJ2-3,TRBV29-1,.,TRBD1,TGCAGCGTTGACGGGACAGGGAGCACAGATACGCAGTATTTT,CSVDGTGSTDTQYF
TRBJ2-3,TRBV29-1,.,.,TGCAGCGACGGGGTCATGTTGACAGATACGCAGTATTTT,CSDGVMLTDTQYF
TRBJ2-5,TRBV20-1,few,.,TGCAGTGCTAGACTCGTGGGAGAGACCCAGTACTTC,CSARLVGETQYF
TRBJ2-6,TRBV7-2,.,.,TGTGCCAGCAGCTTAGTAGCCAGCCGCTCTGGGGCCAACGTCCTGACTTTC,CASSLVASRSGANVLTF
TRBJ2-5,TRBV5-4,few,.,TGTGCCAGCAGCTTGTCGGGGGCACTCCAAGAGACCCAGTACTTC,CASSLSGALQETQYF
TRBJ2-1,TRBV24-1,.,.,TGTGCCACCAGGGCGTCCTACAATGAGCAGTTCTTC,CATRASYNEQFF
TRBJ1-1,TRBV4-3,.,.,TGCGCCAGCAGCCAAAAAGATTACTACGAGGAAGATTTAAACACTGAAGCTTTCTTT,CASSQKDYYEEDLNTEAFF
TRBJ1-5,TRBV20-1,.,.,TGCAGTGCTAGGAATCGTCTGGGCAATCAGCCCCAGCATTTT,CSARNRLGNQPQHF
TRBJ2-7,TRBV20-1,few,TRBD1,TGCAGTGCGCGAGGACAGGCCGGCTCCTACGAGCAGTACTTC,CSARGQAGSYEQYF
TRBJ2-1,TRBV6-5,few,TRBD1,TGTGCCAGCAGTCAGGGGGCGGCGGGCTACAATGAGCAGTTCTTC,CASSQGAAGYNEQFF
TRBJ2-6,TRBV5-1,.,.,TGCGCCAGCAGTACAGGGTCCTCTGGGGCCAACGTCCTGACTTTC,CASSTGSSGANVLTF